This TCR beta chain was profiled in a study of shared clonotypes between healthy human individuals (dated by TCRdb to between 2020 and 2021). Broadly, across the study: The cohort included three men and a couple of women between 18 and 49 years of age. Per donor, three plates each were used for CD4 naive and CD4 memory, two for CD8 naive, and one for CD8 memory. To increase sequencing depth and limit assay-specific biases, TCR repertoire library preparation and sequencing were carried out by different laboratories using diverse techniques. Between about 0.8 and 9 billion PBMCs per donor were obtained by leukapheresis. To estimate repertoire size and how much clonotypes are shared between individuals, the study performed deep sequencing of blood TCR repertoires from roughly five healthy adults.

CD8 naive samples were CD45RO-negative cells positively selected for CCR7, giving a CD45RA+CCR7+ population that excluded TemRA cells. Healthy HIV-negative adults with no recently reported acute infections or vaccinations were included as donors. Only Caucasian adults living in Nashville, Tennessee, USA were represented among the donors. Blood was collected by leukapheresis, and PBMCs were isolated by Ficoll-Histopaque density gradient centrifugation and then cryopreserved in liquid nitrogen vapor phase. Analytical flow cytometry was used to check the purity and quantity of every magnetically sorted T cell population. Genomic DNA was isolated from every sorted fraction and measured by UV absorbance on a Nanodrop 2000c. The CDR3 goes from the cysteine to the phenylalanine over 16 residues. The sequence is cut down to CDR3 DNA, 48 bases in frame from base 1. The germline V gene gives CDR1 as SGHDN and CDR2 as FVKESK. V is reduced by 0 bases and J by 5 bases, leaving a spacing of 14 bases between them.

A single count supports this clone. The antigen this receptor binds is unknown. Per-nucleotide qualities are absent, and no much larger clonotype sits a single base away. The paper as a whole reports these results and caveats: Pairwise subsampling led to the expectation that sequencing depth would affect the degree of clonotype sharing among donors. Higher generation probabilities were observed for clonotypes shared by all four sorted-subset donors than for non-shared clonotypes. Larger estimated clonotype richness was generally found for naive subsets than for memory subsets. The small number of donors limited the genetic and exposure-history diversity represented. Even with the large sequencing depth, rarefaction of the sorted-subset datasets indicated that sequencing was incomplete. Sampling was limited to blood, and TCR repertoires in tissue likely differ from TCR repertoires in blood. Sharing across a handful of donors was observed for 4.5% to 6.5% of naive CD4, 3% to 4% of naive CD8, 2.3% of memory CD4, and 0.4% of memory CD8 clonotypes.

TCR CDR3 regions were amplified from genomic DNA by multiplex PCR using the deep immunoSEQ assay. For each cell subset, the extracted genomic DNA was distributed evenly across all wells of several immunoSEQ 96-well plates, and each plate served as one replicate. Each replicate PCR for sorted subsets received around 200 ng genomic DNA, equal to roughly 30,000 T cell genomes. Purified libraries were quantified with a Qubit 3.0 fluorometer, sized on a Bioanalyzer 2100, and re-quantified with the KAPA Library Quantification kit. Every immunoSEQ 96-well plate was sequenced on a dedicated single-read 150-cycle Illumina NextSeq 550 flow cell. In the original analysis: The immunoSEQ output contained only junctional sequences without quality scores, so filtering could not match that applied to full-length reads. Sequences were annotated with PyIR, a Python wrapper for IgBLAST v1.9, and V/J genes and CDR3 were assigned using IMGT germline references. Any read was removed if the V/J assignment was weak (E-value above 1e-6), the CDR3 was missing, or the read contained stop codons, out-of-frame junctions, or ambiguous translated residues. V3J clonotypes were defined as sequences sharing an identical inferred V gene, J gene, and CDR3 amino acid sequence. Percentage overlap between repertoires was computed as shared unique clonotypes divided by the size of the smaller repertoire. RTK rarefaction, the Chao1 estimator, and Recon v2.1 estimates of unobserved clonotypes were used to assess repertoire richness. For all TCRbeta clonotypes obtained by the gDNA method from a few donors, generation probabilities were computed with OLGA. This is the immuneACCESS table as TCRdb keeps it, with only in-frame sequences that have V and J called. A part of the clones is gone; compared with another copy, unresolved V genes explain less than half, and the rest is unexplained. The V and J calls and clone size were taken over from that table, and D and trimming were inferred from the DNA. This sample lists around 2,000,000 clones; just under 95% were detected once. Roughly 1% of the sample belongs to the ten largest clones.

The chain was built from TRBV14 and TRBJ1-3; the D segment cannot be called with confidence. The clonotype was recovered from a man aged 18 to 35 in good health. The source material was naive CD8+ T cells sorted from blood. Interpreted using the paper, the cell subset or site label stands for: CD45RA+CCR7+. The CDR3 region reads CASSQDEGLARNTIYF. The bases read TGTGCCAGCAGCCAAGATGAGGGTTTAGCGCGAAACACCATATATTTT.